The present T cell receptor beta chain was sequenced within a study of T cell responses to AZD1222 COVID-19 vaccine. Libraries were prepared by immunoSEQ multiplex PCR; TCRdb keeps only in-frame clonotypes and omits some of them. The sample contains about 140,000 clones, about 82% of which appear only once. Trimming cost V 4 bases and J 4 bases; bases outside gene matches: 0. Looked up from germline, CDR1 is SNHLY and CDR2 is FYNNEI. The CDR3 is 13 residues long. The clonotype was recovered from an adult who received the MenACWY meningococcal vaccine as a control. The sample consisted of peripheral blood, taken 28 days after the second dose of the MenACWY control vaccine. The chain joins TRBV2 to TRBJ2-2; 7 bases agree with TRBD1. The CDR3 reads CASSGDSTGELFF. Here the CDR3 DNA reads TGTGCCAGCAGTGGGGACAGCACCGGGGAGCTGTTTTTT. The full variable domain, its missing parts supplied by reference TRBV2 and TRBJ2-2, is EPEVTQTPSHQVTQMGQEVILRCVPISNHLYFYWYRQILGQKVEFLVSFYNNEISEKSEIFDDQFSVERPDGSNFTLKIRSTKLEDSAMYFCASSGDSTGELFFGEGSRLTVL.